This TCR beta chain comes out of a study of blood T cell repertoires in COVID-19. Across the whole study: Acute-phase and convalescent COVID-19 samples originated in the United States, Italy and Spain. PBMCs, B-cell-depleted T cells, or T cells were the source of the cDNA or gDNA that made up the material.

Per the original methods: Amplified reference gene primers provided the basis for estimating nucleated cell counts. TCRdb's copy holds only in-frame clones and misses some; the assay was immunoSEQ multiplex PCR. From that table come the V and J calls and clone size; the DNA was used to work out D and trimming. The table lists approximately 220,000 clones, 80% to 90% of them singletons. Sample: peripheral blood. This receptor was obtained from a woman in her thirties or forties with active or convalescent COVID-19.

As DNA, the CDR3 is TGTGCCAGCAGCCCGGGGGGTGGATCGAGAGCTTTCTTT. It translates to CASSPGGGSRAFF. The chain couples TRBV5-6 to TRBJ1-1; a possible D gene is TRBD1 (5 bases). This CDR3 comprises 13 residues. V was clipped by 4 bases and J by 10 bases, with 17 bases between them. In germline, CDR1 is SGHDT, CDR2 YYEEEE.